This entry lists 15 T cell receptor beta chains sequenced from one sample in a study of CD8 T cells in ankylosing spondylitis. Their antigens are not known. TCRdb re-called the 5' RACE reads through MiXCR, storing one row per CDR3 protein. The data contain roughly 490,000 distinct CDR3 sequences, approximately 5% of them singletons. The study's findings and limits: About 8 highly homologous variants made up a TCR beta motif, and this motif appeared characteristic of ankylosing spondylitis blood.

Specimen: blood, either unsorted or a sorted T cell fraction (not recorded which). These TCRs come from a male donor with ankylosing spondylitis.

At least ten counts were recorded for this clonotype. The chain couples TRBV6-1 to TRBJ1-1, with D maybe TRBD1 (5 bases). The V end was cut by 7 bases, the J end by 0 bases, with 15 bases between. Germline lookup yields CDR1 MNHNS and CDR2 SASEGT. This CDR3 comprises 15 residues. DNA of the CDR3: TGTGCCAGCACCCCCAGGGACCCGGTGAACACTGAAGCTTTCTTT. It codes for CASTPRDPVNTEAFF.

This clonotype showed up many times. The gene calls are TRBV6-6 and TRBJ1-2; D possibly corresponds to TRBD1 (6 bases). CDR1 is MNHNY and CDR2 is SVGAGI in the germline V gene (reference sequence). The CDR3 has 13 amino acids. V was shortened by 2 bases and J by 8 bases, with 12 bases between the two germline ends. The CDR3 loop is CASSYPQGDGYTF. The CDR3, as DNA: TGTGCCAGCAGTTACCCACAGGGAGACGGCTACACCTTC.

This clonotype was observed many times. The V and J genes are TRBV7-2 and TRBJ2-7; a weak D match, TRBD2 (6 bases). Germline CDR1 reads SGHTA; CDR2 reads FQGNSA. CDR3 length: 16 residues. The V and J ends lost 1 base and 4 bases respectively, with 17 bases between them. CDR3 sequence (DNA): TGTGCCAGCAGCTTAGGCACTAGCTCTGGTGGGTACGAGCAGTACTTC. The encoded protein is CASSLGTSSGGYEQYF. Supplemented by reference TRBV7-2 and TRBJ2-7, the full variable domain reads GAGVSQSPSNKVTEKGKDVELRCDPISGHTALYWYRQSLGQGLEFLIYFQGNSAPDKSGLPSDRFSAERTGGSVSTLTIQRTQQEDSAVYLCASSLGTSSGGYEQYFGPGTRLTVT.

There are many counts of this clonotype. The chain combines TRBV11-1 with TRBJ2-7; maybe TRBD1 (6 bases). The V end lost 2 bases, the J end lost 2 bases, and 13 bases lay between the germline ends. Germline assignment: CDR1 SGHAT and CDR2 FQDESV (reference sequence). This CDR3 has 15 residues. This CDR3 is CASSLMGPGAYEQYF. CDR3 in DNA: TGTGCCAGCAGCTTAATGGGACCAGGGGCCTACGAGCAGTACTTC.

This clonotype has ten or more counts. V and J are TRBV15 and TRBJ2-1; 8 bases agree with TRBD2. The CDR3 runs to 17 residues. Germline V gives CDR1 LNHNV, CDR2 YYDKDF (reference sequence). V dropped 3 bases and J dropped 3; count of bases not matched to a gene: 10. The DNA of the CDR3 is TGTGCCACCAGCAGGGGACCAGAACTAGCGGTCTACAATGAGCAGTTCTTC. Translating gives CATSRGPELAVYNEQFF. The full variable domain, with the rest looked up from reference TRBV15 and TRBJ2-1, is DAMVIQNPRYQVTQFGKPVTLSCSQTLNHNVMYWYQQKSSQAPKLLFHYYDKDFNNEADTPDNFQSRRPNTSFCFLDIRSPGLGDTAMYLCATSRGPELAVYNEQFFGPGTRLTVL.

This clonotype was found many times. CDR3 in DNA: TGTGCCAGCAGCCCCCCCGACCGTAATCAGCCCCAGCATTTT. Its translation: CASSPPDRNQPQHF. V and J are TRBV7-8 and TRBJ1-5; D is unclear. V gave up 5 bases and J gave up 4 bases, with 12 bases separating them. Germline V gene lookup returns CDR1 SGHVS and CDR2 FQNEAQ. The CDR3 runs 14 residues.

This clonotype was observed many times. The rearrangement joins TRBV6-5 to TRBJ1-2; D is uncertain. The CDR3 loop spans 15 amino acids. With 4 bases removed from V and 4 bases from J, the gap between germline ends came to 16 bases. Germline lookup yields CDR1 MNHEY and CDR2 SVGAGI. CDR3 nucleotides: TGTGCCAGCAGTTCCCAAGTAATGGATGGCTATGGCTACACCTTC. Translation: CASSSQVMDGYGYTF.

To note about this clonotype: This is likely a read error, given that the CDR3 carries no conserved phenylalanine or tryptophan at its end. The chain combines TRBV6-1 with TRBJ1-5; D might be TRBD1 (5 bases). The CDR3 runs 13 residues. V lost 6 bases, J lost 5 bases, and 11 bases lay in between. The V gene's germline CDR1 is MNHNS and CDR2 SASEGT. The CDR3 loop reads CASSPGGDQPQHL. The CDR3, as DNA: TGTGCCAGCAGCCCCGGGGGGGATCAGCCCCAGCATCTT.

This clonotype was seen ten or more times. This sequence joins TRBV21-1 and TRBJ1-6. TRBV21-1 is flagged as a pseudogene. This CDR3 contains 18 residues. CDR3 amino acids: CASSFGRDPRTNNSPLHF. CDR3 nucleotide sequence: TGTGCCAGCAGTTTCGGCAGAGACCCTCGTACCAATAATTCACCCCTCCACTTT.

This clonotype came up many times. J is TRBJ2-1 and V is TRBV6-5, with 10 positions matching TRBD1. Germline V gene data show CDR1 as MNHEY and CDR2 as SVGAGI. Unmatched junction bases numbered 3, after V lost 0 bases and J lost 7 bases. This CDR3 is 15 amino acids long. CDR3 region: CASSYSPDRGNEQFF. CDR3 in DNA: TGTGCCAGCAGTTACTCCCCGGACAGGGGGAATGAGCAGTTCTTC.

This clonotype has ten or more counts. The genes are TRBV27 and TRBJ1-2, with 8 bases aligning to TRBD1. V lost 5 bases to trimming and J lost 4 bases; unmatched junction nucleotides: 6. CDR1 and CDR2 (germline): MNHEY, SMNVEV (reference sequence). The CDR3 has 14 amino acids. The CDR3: CASSPGGRLYGYTF. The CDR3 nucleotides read TGTGCCAGCAGTCCAGGGGGCCGCCTCTATGGCTACACCTTC.

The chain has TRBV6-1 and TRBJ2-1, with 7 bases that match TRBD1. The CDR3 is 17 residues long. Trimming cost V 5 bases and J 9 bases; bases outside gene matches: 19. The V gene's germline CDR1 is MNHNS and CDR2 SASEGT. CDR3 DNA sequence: TGTGCCAGCAGTCCCCTAAAGGGGGCAGTAACAGTCCCTGAGCAGTTCTTC. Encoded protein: CASSPLKGAVTVPEQFF.

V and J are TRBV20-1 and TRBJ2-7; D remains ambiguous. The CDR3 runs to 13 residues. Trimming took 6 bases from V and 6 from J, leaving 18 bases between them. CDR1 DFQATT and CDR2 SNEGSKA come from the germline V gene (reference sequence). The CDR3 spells CSAPGRPWGEQYF. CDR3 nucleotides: TGCAGTGCCCCGGGCCGTCCTTGGGGCGAGCAGTACTTC.

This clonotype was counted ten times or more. The CDR3 is CASSLEIGGSYEQYF. The DNA of the CDR3 is TGTGCCAGCAGCTTAGAAATTGGGGGTTCTTACGAGCAGTACTTC. The chain carries TRBV7-6 and TRBJ2-7; D is perhaps TRBD1 or TRBD2 (5 bases each). The CDR3 spans 15 residues. Trimming removed 1 base at V and 4 bases at J, with 14 bases between. Looked up from germline, CDR1 is SGHVS and CDR2 is FNYEAQ.

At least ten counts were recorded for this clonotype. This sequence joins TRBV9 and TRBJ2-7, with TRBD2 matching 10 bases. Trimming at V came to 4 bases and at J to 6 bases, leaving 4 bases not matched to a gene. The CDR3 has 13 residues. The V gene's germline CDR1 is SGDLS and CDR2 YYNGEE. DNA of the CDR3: TGTGCCAGCAGCCCTTGGACTAGCGGCGAGCAGTACTTC. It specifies CASSPWTSGEQYF.